This paragraph reports one TCR beta chain. Antigen: not known. The data derive from a study of cytomegalovirus exposure and HLA in healthy donors. CDR1 MGHRA and CDR2 YSYEKL come from the germline V gene. The CDR3 is 16 residues long. V was trimmed by 4 bases and J by 1 base, leaving 15 bases between them. PCR was performed using 60 Vbeta and 13 Jbeta primers. The method was immunoSEQ multiplex PCR; TCRdb's version includes in-frame clones alone and lacks a portion of them. The profile shows 130,000 or so clones, 70% to 85% of them singletons. Whole-study results and caveats: An analysis that was carried out later associated fewer than 20,000 TCR beta sequences with HLA alleles at 0.05 false discovery rate.

The gene calls are TRBV4-1 and TRBJ2-3; tentative D call: TRBD2 (6 bases). Sequences were obtained from PBMCs. The origin of this receptor is a woman between 40 and 50 years old in good health and CMV-seronegative. DNA for the CDR3: TGCGCCAGCAGCCGGGGGGTCGGCGGTCGCACAGATACGCAGTATTTT. It specifies CASSRGVGGRTDTQYF.